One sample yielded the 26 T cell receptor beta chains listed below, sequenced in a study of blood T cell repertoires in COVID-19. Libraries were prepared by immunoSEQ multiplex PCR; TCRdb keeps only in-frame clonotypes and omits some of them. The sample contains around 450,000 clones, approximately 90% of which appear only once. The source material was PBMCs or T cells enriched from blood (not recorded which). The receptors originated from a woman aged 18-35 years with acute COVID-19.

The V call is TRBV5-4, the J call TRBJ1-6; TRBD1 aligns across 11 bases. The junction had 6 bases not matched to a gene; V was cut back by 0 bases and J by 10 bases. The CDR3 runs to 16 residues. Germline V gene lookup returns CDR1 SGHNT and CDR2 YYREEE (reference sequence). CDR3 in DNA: TGTGCCAGCAGCTTGGGTTCGGACAGGGGGCTCTCACCCCTCCACTTT. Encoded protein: CASSLGSDRGLSPLHF.

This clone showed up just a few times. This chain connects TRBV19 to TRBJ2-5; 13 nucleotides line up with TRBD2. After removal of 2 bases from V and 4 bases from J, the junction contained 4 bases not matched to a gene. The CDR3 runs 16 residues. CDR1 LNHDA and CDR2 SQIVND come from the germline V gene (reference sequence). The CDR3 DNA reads TGTGCCAGTAGTATAATGGGACTAGCGGGAAGAGAGACCCAGTACTTC. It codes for CASSIMGLAGRETQYF.

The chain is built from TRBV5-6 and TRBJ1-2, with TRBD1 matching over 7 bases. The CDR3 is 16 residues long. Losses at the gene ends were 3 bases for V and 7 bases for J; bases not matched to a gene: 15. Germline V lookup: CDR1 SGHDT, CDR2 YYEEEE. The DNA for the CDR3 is TGTGCCAGCAGCTCTAGGGACAGTCCGGCCGCCCTTGGCTACACCTTC. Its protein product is CASSSRDSPAALGYTF.

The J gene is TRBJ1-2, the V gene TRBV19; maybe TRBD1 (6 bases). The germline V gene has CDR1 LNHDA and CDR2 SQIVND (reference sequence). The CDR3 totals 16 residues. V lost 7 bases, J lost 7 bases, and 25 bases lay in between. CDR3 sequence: CASKPLGGTGRGGYTF. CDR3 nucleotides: TGTGCCAGTAAACCTCTAGGAGGAACAGGGAGAGGTGGCTACACCTTC.

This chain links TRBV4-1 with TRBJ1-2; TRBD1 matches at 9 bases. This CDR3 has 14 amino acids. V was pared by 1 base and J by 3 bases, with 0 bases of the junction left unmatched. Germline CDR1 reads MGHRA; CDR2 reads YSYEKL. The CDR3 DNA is TGCGCCAGCAGCCAAGGGGACAGGGACTATGGCTACACCTTC. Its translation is CASSQGDRDYGYTF.

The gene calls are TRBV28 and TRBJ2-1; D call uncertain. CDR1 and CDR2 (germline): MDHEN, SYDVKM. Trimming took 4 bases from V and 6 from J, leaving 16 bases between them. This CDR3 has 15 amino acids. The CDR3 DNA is TGTGCCAGCAGTTCTTCCCGCCAGTACCCCAATGAGCAGTTCTTC. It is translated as CASSSSRQYPNEQFF.

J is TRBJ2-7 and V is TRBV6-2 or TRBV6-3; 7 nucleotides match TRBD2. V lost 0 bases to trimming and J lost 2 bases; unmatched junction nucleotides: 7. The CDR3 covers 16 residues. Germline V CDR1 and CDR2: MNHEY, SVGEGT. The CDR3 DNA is TGTGCCAGCAGTTACTCCCGGACTAGAAAGACCTACGAGCAGTACTTC. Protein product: CASSYSRTRKTYEQYF.

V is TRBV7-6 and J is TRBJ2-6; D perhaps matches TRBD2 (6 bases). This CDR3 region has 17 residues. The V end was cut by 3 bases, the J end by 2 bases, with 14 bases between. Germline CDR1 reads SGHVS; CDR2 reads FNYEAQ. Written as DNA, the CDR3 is TGTGCCAGCAGCTTGGGGCGGGGACCTCCTGGGGCCAACGTCCTGACTTTC. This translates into CASSLGRGPPGANVLTF.

This chain's CDR3 is CASSPQEKLFF. The CDR3 DNA reads TGTGCCAGCAGCCCCCAGGAAAAACTGTTTTTT. The rearrangement joins TRBV2 to TRBJ1-4; no reliable D call. The CDR3 length is 11 residues. V dropped 6 bases and J dropped 8 bases, with 7 bases sitting between them. Per the germline V gene, CDR1 is SNHLY and CDR2 is FYNNEI.

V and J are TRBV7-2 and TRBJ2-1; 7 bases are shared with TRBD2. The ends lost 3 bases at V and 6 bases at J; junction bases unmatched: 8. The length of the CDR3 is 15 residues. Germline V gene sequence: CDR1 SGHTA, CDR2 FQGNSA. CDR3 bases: TGTGCCAGCAGCTTCACCGGGACTATGGGCAATGAGCAGTTCTTC. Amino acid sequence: CASSFTGTMGNEQFF.

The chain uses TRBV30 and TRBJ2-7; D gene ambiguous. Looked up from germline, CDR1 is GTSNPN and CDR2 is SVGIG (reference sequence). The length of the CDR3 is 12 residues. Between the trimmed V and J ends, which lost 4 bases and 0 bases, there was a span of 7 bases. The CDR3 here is CAWTGFSYEQYF. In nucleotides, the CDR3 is TGTGCCTGGACAGGTTTCTCCTACGAGCAGTACTTC.

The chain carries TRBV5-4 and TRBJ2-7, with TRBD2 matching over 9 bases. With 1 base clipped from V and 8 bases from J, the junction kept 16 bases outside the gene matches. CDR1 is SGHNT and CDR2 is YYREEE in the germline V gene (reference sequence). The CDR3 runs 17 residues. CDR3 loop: CASSLMAGAGGPKKQYF. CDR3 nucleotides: TGTGCCAGCAGCTTGATGGCCGGGGCGGGAGGGCCGAAAAAGCAGTACTTC.

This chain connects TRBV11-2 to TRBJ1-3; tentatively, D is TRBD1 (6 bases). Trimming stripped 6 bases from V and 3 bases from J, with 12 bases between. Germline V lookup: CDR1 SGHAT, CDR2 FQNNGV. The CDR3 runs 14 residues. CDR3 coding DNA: TGTGCCAGCAGAGGGGGGGGGCTTGGAAACACCATATATTTT. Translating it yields CASRGGGLGNTIYF.

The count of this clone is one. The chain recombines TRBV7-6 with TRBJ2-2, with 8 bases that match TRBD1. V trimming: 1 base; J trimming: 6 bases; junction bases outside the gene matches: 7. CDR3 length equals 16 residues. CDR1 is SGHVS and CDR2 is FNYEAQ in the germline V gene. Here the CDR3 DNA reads TGTGCCAGCAGCTTAGAAGTTACAGGGGGGTCCGGGGAGCTGTTTTTT. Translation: CASSLEVTGGSGELFF.

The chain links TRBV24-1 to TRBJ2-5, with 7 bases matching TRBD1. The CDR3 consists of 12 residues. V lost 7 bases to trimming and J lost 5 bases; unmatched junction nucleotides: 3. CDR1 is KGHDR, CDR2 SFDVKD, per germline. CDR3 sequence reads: CATRRQGETQYF. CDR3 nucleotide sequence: TGTGCCACCAGGAGACAGGGCGAGACCCAGTACTTC.

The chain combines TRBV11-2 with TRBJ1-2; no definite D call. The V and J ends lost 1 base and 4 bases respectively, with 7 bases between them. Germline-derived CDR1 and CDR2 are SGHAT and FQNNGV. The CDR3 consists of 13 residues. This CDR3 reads CASSLGAVYGYTF. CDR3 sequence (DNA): TGTGCCAGCAGCTTAGGGGCAGTCTATGGCTACACCTTC.

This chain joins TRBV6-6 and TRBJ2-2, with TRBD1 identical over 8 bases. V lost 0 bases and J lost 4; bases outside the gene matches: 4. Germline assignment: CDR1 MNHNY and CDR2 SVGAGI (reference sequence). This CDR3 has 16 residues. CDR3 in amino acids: CASSYSGTGGTGELFF. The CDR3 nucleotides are TGTGCCAGCAGTTACTCGGGGACAGGCGGCACCGGGGAGCTGTTTTTT.

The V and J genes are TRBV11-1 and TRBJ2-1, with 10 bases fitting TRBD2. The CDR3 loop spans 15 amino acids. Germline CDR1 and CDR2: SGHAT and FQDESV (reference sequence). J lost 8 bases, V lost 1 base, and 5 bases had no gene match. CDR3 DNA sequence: TGTGCCAGCAGCTTAGAAGCGGGGGGGATTGATGAGCAGTTCTTC. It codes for CASSLEAGGIDEQFF.

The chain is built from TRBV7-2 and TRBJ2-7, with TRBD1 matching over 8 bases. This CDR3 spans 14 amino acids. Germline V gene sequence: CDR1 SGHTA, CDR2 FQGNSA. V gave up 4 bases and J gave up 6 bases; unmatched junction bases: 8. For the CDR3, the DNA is TGTGCCAGCAGCTCGGCAAGGGACAGGACCGAGCAGTACTTC. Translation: CASSSARDRTEQYF.

The CDR3 DNA reads TGTGCCAGCAGTCCGCGGGAGGGACTCTACAATGAGCAGTTCTTC. Its protein is CASSPREGLYNEQFF. The rearrangement links TRBV27 to TRBJ2-1, with TRBD2 matching 9 bases. The V and J ends lost 5 bases and 3 bases, in that order; junction bases with no gene match: 5. The length of the CDR3 is 15 residues. Per germline, CDR1 MNHEY and CDR2 SMNVEV (reference sequence).

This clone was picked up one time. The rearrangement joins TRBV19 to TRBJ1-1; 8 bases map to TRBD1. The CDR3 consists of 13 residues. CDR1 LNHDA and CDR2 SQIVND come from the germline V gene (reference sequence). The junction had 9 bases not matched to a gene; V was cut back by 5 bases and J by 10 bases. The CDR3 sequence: CASSPRTGWAAFF. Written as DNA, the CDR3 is TGTGCCAGTAGTCCCCGGACAGGGTGGGCAGCTTTCTTT. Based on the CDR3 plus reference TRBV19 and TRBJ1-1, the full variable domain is DGGITQSPKYLFRKEGQNVTLSCEQNLNHDAMYWYRQDPGQGLRLIYYSQIVNDFQKGDIAEGYSVSREKKESFPLTVTSAQKNPTAFYLCASSPRTGWAAFFGQGTRLTVV.

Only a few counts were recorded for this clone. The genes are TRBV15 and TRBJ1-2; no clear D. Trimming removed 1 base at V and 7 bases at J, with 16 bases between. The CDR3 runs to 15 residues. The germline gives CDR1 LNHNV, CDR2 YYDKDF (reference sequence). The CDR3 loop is CATSRVGGVMGGYTF. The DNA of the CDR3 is TGTGCCACCAGCAGAGTGGGCGGGGTTATGGGTGGCTACACCTTC.

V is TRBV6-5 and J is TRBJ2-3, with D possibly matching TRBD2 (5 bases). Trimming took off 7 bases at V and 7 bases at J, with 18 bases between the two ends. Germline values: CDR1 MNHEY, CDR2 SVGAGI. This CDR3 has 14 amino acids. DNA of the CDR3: TGTGCCAGCACCCCCGGGATCTTGAGCAATACGCAGTATTTT. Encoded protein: CASTPGILSNTQYF.

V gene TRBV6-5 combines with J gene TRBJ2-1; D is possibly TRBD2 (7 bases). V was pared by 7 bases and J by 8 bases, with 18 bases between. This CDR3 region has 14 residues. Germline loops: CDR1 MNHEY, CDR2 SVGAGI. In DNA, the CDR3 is TGTGCCAGCAAGAACGGGGGGCCGGGAGATGAGCAGTTCTTC. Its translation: CASKNGGPGDEQFF.

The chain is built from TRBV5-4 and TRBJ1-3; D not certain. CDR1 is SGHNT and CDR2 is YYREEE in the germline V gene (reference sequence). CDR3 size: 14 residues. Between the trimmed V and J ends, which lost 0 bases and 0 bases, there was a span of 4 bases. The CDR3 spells CASSLGNSGNTIYF. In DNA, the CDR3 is TGTGCCAGCAGCTTGGGTAACTCTGGAAACACCATATATTTT.

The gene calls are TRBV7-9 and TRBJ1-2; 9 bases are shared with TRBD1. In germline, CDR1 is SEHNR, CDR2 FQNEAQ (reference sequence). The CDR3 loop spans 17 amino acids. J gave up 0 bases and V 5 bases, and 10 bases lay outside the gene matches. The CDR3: CASSPVQGAKTNYGYTF. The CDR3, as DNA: TGTGCCAGCAGCCCCGTACAGGGGGCGAAGACTAACTATGGCTACACCTTC.